Presented here are 21 T cell receptor beta chains from one specimen sequenced in a study of Tregs in tolerant kidney transplant recipients (dated by TCRdb to between 2017 and 2020). Preparation of the library involved the immunoSEQ multiplex PCR assay. TCRdb took over this immuneACCESS table, retaining in-frame rearrangements with V and J assigned. Such tables are incomplete; in checked studies, under half of the missing clones stem from an unresolved V gene, and the remainder is unexplained. For this sample the table gives tens of thousands of clones, of which under 95% were detected only once. The ten biggest clones cover 1.6% of the sample. Transplants used related donors with nonmyeloablative bone marrow transplantation; mixed chimerism was transient in the human trials. The sample was CD4+ T cells from blood (PBMCs), taken 12 months after the transplant. Every receptor here comes from a human patient who received a combined kidney and bone marrow transplant. Following a transplant, a fraction of the T cells may be traceable to the graft donor.

This chain uses TRBV7-9 with TRBJ2-1; TRBD2 is a possible D gene (7 bases). The V end was cut by 4 bases, the J end by 5 bases, with 18 bases between. Germline V CDR1 and CDR2: SEHNR, FQNEAQ (reference sequence). The CDR3 is 16 residues long. DNA for the CDR3: TGTGCCAGCAGCTGGGTAAGGGGGGGGACCGACAATGAGCAGTTCTTC. Translated, it gives CASSWVRGGTDNEQFF.

The V and J genes are TRBV6-1 and TRBJ1-1, with D perhaps matching TRBD1 (6 bases). The CDR3 length is 13 residues. The V end was cut by 6 bases, the J end by 4 bases, with 12 bases between. Germline V gene lookup returns CDR1 MNHNS and CDR2 SASEGT. CDR3 amino acids: CASRQGSGTEAFF. CDR3 DNA sequence: TGTGCCAGCAGGCAGGGGTCGGGCACTGAAGCTTTCTTT.

This chain joins TRBV5-1 and TRBJ2-5; D gene uncertain. This CDR3 region has 15 residues. Trimming pared 3 bases from V and 3 bases from J, leaving 15 bases between. CDR1 and CDR2 from the germline V gene are SGHRS and YFSETQ. CDR3 amino acids: CASSSLTPAEETQYF. CDR3 bases: TGCGCCAGCAGCTCCCTGACGCCGGCGGAAGAGACCCAGTACTTC.

The J gene is TRBJ1-3, the V gene TRBV5-4, with D tentatively TRBD1 (6 bases). Germline CDR1 reads SGHNT; CDR2 reads YYREEE (reference sequence). V shed 0 bases and J shed 0 bases, with 7 bases lying between them. The CDR3 has 15 amino acids. CDR3 bases: TGTGCCAGCAGCTTGGGGACAGCCTCTGGAAACACCATATATTTT. Its protein is CASSLGTASGNTIYF.

The chain is built from TRBV30 and TRBJ1-2, with D possibly matching TRBD1 (6 bases). V was trimmed by 0 bases and J by 8 bases, leaving 10 bases between them. The CDR3 runs to 12 residues. CDR1 is GTSNPN and CDR2 is SVGIG in the germline V gene (reference sequence). The CDR3 DNA is TGTGCCTGGAGTGTTGGGGGCCACGGCTACACCTTC. Translating gives CAWSVGGHGYTF.

J is TRBJ2-2 and V is TRBV2, with 8 bases matching TRBD1. Germline V CDR1 and CDR2: SNHLY, FYNNEI. V was clipped by 11 bases and J by 1 base; unmatched bases: 6. The CDR3 runs 14 residues. CDR3: CAGAGTGNTGELFF. Here the CDR3 DNA reads TGTGCCGGAGCCGGGACAGGGAACACCGGGGAGCTGTTTTTT.

CDR3 in DNA: TGTGCCAGCAGCTTACAAGCGTCATCCTACGAGCAGTACTTC. As protein: CASSLQASSYEQYF. The chain recombines TRBV7-2 with TRBJ2-7; D gene unclear. The V end was cut by 2 bases, the J end by 1 base, with 9 bases between. Germline assignment: CDR1 SGHTA and CDR2 FQGNSA. This CDR3 comprises 14 residues.

This clone was seen a handful of times. The rearrangement links TRBV7-8 to TRBJ2-5, with a weak D call TRBD2 (6 bases). This CDR3 spans 16 amino acids. The germline V gene encodes CDR1 SGHVS and CDR2 FQNEAQ. V lost 5 bases, J lost 2 bases, and 18 bases lay in between. The CDR3 region has the DNA TGTGCCAGCAGCCCCTACGGGGGAAGGGGACAAGAGACCCAGTACTTC. Its protein product is CASSPYGGRGQETQYF.

This chain links TRBV5-6 with TRBJ2-3; TRBD2 matches at 9 bases. Germline V gene lookup returns CDR1 SGHDT and CDR2 YYEEEE. CDR3 length: 17 residues. The ends lost 2 bases at V and 3 bases at J; junction bases unmatched: 10. CDR3 loop: CASSFAGGGLGTDTQYF. The CDR3 DNA sequence: TGTGCCAGCAGCTTTGCGGGAGGGGGCCTGGGAACAGATACGCAGTATTTT. Based on the CDR3 plus reference TRBV5-6 and TRBJ2-3, the full variable domain is DAGVTQSPTHLIKTRGQQVTLRCSPKSGHDTVSWYQQALGQGPQFIFQYYEEEERQRGNFPDRFSGHQFPNYSSELNVNALLLGDSALYLCASSFAGGGLGTDTQYFGPGTRLTVL.

The chain recombines TRBV2 with TRBJ2-3; a possible D gene is TRBD1 (6 bases). From germline, CDR1 is SNHLY and CDR2 FYNNEI. V lost 7 bases and J lost 4, with 21 bases in between. The CDR3 spans 16 residues. CDR3: CASKHRVLLSADTQYF. CDR3 nucleotides: TGTGCCAGCAAACACAGGGTGTTATTGAGCGCAGATACGCAGTATTTT.

The chain employs TRBV6-5 and TRBJ2-7; TRBD1 matches at 7 bases. V trimming: 6 bases; J trimming: 3 bases; junction bases outside the gene matches: 5. From germline, CDR1 is MNHEY and CDR2 SVGAGI. This CDR3 has 13 residues. The CDR3: CASRSGQSYEQYF. The CDR3 coding sequence is TGTGCCAGCAGGTCGGGACAGAGCTACGAGCAGTACTTC.

The V and J genes are TRBV30 and TRBJ1-3, with D hard to call. V lost 2 bases and J 4 bases, leaving 9 bases between the germline ends. Germline V gene sequence: CDR1 GTSNPN, CDR2 SVGIG (reference sequence). The CDR3 extends over 13 amino acids. The CDR3 nucleotides read TGTGCCTGGAGTCCCCAACTCGGAAACACCATATATTTT. Its translation is CAWSPQLGNTIYF.

The chain couples TRBV7-9 to TRBJ1-4, with TRBD1 matching over 7 bases. Trimming removed 5 bases from V and 7 bases from J; junction bases left unmatched: 10. The CDR3 totals 15 residues. From germline, CDR1 is SEHNR and CDR2 FQNEAQ (reference sequence). The CDR3 loop is CASSNPQGLGEKLFF. CDR3 DNA: TGTGCCAGCAGCAATCCACAGGGGCTCGGTGAAAAACTGTTTTTT.

V gene TRBV7-9 combines with J gene TRBJ1-1, with TRBD1 matching 7 bases. Germline CDR1 SEHNR, CDR2 FQNEAQ (reference sequence). The V gene end was trimmed by 3 bases and the J gene end by 3 bases; junction bases not matched to a gene: 1. The CDR3 runs 13 residues. The CDR3 nucleotides are TGTGCCAGCAGCTTTCAGGGGGACACTGAAGCTTTCTTT. This encodes CASSFQGDTEAFF. Together with reference TRBV7-9 and TRBJ1-1, the CDR3 gives the full variable domain: DTGVSQNPRHKITKRGQNVTFRCDPISEHNRLYWYRQTLGQGPEFLTYFQNEAQLEKSRLLSDRFSAERPKGSFSTLEIQRTEQGDSAMYLCASSFQGDTEAFFGQGTRLTVV.

The V gene is TRBV18, the J gene TRBJ2-7; TRBD1 matches 7 bases. J was trimmed by 2 bases and V by 4 bases; bases with no gene match: 14. Per germline, CDR1 KGHSH and CDR2 LQKENI. The CDR3 runs 17 residues. CDR3 coding DNA: TGTGCCAGCTCACTCACGGTCGGGGACAGCGGAACCTACGAGCAGTACTTC. Protein: CASSLTVGDSGTYEQYF.

This chain connects TRBV7-6 to TRBJ2-3; maybe TRBD2 (6 bases). V dropped 5 bases and J dropped 2 bases, with 11 bases sitting between them. Germline CDR1 reads SGHVS; CDR2 reads FNYEAQ. CDR3 length: 14 amino acids. This CDR3 reads CASSLGGLTDTQYF. DNA of the CDR3: TGTGCCAGCAGCCTAGGAGGGCTCACAGATACGCAGTATTTT.

V gene TRBV18 combines with J gene TRBJ2-1; 9 bases line up with TRBD1. CDR1 and CDR2 from the germline V gene are KGHSH and LQKENI. Trimming took 1 base from V and 5 from J; bases not matched to a gene: 9. The CDR3 has 17 residues. CDR3 in amino acids: CASSPLDWDRVNNEQFF. The DNA of the CDR3 is TGTGCCAGCTCACCACTAGACTGGGACAGGGTAAACAATGAGCAGTTCTTC. The full variable domain, rest sourced from reference TRBV18 and TRBJ2-1, is NAGVMQNPRHLVRRRGQEARLRCSPMKGHSHVYWYRQLPEEGLKFMVYLQKENIIDESGMPKERFSAEFPKEGPSILRIQQVVRGDSAAYFCASSPLDWDRVNNEQFFGPGTRLTVL.

This clone was seen just once. The gene calls are TRBV2 and TRBJ2-4; unclear D gene. The germline V gene encodes CDR1 SNHLY and CDR2 FYNNEI. The CDR3 spans 12 residues. V gave up 8 bases and J gave up 6 bases, with 11 bases separating them. CDR3 loop: CASCLAVNIQYF. The CDR3 nucleotides are TGTGCCAGCTGCTTGGCGGTAAACATTCAGTACTTC.

V and J are TRBV4-1 and TRBJ2-3; 11 bases agree with TRBD2. The J segment lost 2 bases and the V segment lost 4 bases, leaving 8 bases of the junction unmatched. The CDR3 has 17 amino acids. Looked up from germline, CDR1 is MGHRA and CDR2 is YSYEKL. CDR3 DNA sequence: TGCGCCAGCAGCCGACGACTAGCGGGAACATCCACAGATACGCAGTATTTT. Protein: CASSRRLAGTSTDTQYF.

The chain is built from TRBV4-3 and TRBJ2-3, with 9 bases identical to TRBD2. The trim removed 0 bases at V and 2 bases at J, leaving 6 bases unmatched. The germline V gene has CDR1 LGHNA and CDR2 YSLEER. The length of the CDR3 is 17 residues. CDR3 DNA: TGCGCCAGCAGCCAAGATGCTAGCGGGGTAACCACAGATACGCAGTATTTT. The encoded protein is CASSQDASGVTTDTQYF.

The gene calls are TRBV7-6 and TRBJ2-1; D is unclear. The CDR3 is 13 residues long. Germline V gives CDR1 SGHVS, CDR2 FNYEAQ. Between the trimmed V and J ends, which lost 0 bases and 4 bases, there was a span of 4 bases. CDR3 DNA: TGTGCCAGCAGCTTAGCCAGGTACAATGAGCAGTTCTTC. It is translated as CASSLARYNEQFF.